This T cell receptor (beta chain) originates from a study of blood T cells in healthy people across ages. Study-wide results and limits: The long-lived group displayed more naive CD4+ cells, plus higher diversity, than the aged donors did. Bulk PBMC profiling left naive and antigen-experienced comparisons inconclusive.

Peripheral blood from each donor was collected in a volume of approximately 9.5 milliliters. Each sample yielded at least 7 million isolated PBMCs. Combining a sample-barcoded 5' primer with a J-beta primer mix, a second PCR ran for roughly 7 to 12 cycles. TCRdb ran MiXCR on the 5' RACE reads and lists one entry per CDR3 protein. Seen here are around 1,800,000 distinct CDR3 sequences, approximately 39% observed once, and the top ten hold under 25%. With respect to this clonotype: Its antigen is not known.

The specimen was blood. The TCR was taken from a human donor in good health.

The CDR3 sequence is CSAEEAQGANSPLHF. The CDR3 DNA is TGCAGTGCTGAAGAGGCCCAGGGCGCGAATTCACCCCTCCACTTT. The chain joins TRBV20-1 to TRBJ1-6; D perhaps matches TRBD1 (5 bases). The CDR3 loop spans 15 amino acids. V was pared by 5 bases and J by 7 bases, with 18 bases between. Germline-derived CDR1 and CDR2 are DFQATT and SNEGSKA (reference sequence).